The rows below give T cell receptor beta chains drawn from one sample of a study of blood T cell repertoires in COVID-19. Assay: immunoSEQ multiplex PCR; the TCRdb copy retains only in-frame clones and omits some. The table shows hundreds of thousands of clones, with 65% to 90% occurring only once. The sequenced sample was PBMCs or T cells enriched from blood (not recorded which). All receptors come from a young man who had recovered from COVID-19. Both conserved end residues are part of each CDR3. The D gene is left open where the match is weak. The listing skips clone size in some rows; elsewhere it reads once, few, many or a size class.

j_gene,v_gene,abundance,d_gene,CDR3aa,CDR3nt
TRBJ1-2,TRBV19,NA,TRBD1,CASSGQGDWYGYTF,TGTGCCAGTTCCGGACAGGGGGATTGGTATGGCTACACCTTC
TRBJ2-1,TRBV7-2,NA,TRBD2,CASSSIRASGLYEQFF,TGTGCCAGCAGCTCGATCCGGGCTAGCGGGCTGTATGAGCAGTTCTTC
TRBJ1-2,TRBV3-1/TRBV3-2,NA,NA,CASSQEPSRGYTF,TGTGCCAGCAGCCAAGAGCCGAGCCGGGGCTACACCTTC
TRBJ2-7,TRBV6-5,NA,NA,CASSTGGREQYF,TGTGCCAGCAGTACCGGGGGGCGCGAGCAGTACTTC
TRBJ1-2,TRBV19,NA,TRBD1,CASSFSGTGTNYGYTF,TGTGCCAGTAGTTTTTCCGGGACAGGGACCAACTATGGCTACACCTTC
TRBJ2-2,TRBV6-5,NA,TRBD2,CASSKTSGGVGELFF,TGTGCCAGCAGTAAAACTAGCGGGGGGGTTGGGGAGCTGTTTTTT
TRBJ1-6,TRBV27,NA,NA,CASSFYRGHDLNSPLHF,TGTGCCAGCAGTTTTTACCGGGGACACGACTTAAATTCACCCCTCCACTTT
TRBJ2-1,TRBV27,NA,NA,CASSLWAVDNEQFF,TGTGCCAGCAGTTTATGGGCAGTAGACAATGAGCAGTTCTTC
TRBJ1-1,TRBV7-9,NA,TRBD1,CASSARQGSAFF,TGTGCCAGCAGCGCGAGACAGGGCTCTGCTTTCTTT
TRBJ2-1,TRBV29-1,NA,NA,CSVEAPGIEQFF,TGCAGCGTTGAAGCCCCCGGGATTGAGCAGTTCTTC
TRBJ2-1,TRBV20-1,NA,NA,CSASLASEQFF,TGCAGTGCTAGTCTAGCAAGTGAGCAGTTCTTC
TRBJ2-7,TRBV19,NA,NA,CASSINWEQYF,TGTGCCAGTAGTATAAACTGGGAGCAGTACTTC
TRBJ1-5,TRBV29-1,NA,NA,CSVTFSGSGNQPQHF,TGCAGCGTCACCTTTTCAGGGTCTGGCAATCAGCCCCAGCATTTT
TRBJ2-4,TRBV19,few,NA,CASMGHSSGKNIQYF,TGTGCCAGTATGGGACACTCATCGGGCAAAAACATTCAGTACTTC
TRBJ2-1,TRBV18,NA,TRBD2,CASSPQGTSGRANFYNEQFF,TGTGCCAGCTCACCGCAGGGGACTAGCGGGAGGGCAAATTTTTACAATGAGCAGTTCTTC
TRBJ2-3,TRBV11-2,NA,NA,CASSPDTSGADTQYF,TGTGCCAGCAGCCCCGATACCTCAGGGGCAGATACGCAGTATTTT
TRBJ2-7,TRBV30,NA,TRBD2,CAWRGEGRDYSYEQYF,TGTGCCTGGAGGGGTGAGGGCAGGGACTATTCCTACGAGCAGTACTTC
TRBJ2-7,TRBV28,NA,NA,CASSPTYEQYF,TGTGCCAGCAGCCCCACCTACGAGCAGTACTTC
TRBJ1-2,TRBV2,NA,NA,CASSERGNLLGYTF,TGTGCCAGCAGTGAACGGGGGAATTTGTTAGGCTACACCTTC
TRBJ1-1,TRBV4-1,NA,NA,CASSQDGDARGTEAFF,TGCGCCAGCAGCCAAGACGGGGACGCCAGGGGCACTGAAGCTTTCTTT
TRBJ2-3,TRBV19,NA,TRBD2,CASRASGRTDTQYF,TGTGCCAGTAGGGCTAGCGGGAGGACAGATACGCAGTATTTT
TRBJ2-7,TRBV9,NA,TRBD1,CASSGQTGIHF,TGTGCCAGCAGCGGTCAGACAGGGATACACTTC
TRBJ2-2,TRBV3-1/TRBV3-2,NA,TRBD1,CASSRLPGQGGGTGELFF,TGTGCCAGCAGCCGGTTGCCGGGACAGGGGGGTGGCACCGGGGAGCTGTTTTTT
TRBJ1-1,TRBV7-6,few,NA,CASTVGSSPPGGGPDEAFF,TGTGCCAGCACCGTCGGATCCAGTCCCCCGGGGGGCGGACCCGATGAAGCTTTCTTT
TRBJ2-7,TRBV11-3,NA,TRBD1,CASRYGTGRYEQYF,TGTGCCAGCAGATACGGGACAGGGCGCTACGAGCAGTACTTC
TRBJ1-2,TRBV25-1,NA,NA,CASSDRWGGLNYGYTF,TGTGCCAGCAGTGACCGCTGGGGGGGTCTTAACTATGGCTACACCTTC
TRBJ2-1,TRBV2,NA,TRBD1,CASDGQGIGLGEQFF,TGTGCCAGCGACGGACAGGGAATAGGTTTGGGGGAGCAGTTCTTC
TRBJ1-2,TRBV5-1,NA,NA,CASSYDSYGYTF,TGCGCCAGCAGCTATGACAGCTATGGCTACACCTTC
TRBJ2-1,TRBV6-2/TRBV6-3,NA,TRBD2,CASSYSTTSGGNEQFF,TGTGCCAGCAGTTACTCGACGACTAGCGGGGGGAATGAGCAGTTCTTC
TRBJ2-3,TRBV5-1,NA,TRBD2,CASSSGTSGIKDTQYF,TGCGCCAGCAGCTCCGGGACTAGCGGGATAAAAGATACGCAGTATTTT
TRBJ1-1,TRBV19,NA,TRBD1,CASSIPLQGTEAFF,TGTGCCAGTAGTATCCCACTACAGGGGACTGAAGCTTTCTTT
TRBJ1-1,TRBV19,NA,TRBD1,CASSIDRVWGVEAFF,TGTGCCAGTAGTATCGACAGGGTATGGGGAGTTGAAGCTTTCTTT
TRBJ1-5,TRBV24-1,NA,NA,CATSDSTGPTGQPQHF,TGTGCCACCAGTGACTCAACAGGGCCGACGGGTCAGCCCCAGCATTTT
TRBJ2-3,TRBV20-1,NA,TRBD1,CSASQGDGRADTQYF,TGCAGTGCTAGTCAGGGGGATGGCAGGGCAGATACGCAGTATTTT
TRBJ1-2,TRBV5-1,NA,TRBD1,CASSSSDRDYGYTF,TGCGCCAGCAGCTCTAGTGACAGGGACTATGGCTACACCTTC
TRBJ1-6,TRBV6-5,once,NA,CATGAGSMNNSPLHF,TGTGCCACCGGTGCGGGAAGCATGAATAATTCACCCCTCCACTTT
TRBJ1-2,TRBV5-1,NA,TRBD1,CASSLFRTGDNYGYTF,TGCGCCAGCAGCTTGTTCAGGACAGGGGATAACTATGGCTACACCTTC
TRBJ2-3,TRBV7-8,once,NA,CASSNGGLSSTDTQYF,TGTGCCAGCAGTAATGGGGGCCTAAGCAGCACAGATACGCAGTATTTT
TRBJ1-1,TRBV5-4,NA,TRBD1,CASSSAARGRGMNTEAFF,TGTGCCAGCAGCTCAGCAGCCAGGGGCAGGGGGATGAACACTGAAGCTTTCTTT
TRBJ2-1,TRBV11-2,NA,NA,CASSLGGGVRNEQFF,TGTGCCAGCAGCTTAGGAGGGGGGGTGAGGAATGAGCAGTTCTTC
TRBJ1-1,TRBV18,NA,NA,CASSTNRDTEAFF,TGTGCCAGCTCAACCAACAGGGACACTGAAGCTTTCTTT
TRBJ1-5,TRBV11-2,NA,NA,CASSHTGTQSWPQHF,TGTGCCAGCAGCCACACGGGGACTCAAAGTTGGCCCCAGCATTTT
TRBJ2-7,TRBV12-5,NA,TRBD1,CASGFQGGPSYEQYF,TGTGCTAGTGGCTTCCAAGGGGGCCCTTCCTACGAGCAGTACTTC
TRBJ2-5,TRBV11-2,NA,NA,CASSSNFGGTETQYF,TGTGCCAGCAGCTCCAATTTTGGAGGAACAGAGACCCAGTACTTC